This entry is about one T cell receptor beta chain. It lacks a known antigen. No base quality values were provided; no much bigger clone lies one nucleotide off. These data come from a study of cytomegalovirus exposure and HLA in healthy donors (dated by TCRdb to 2016 to 2017). About the investigation overall: According to an earlier analysis of 587 of the donors, about 180 million T cells yielded roughly 110 million unique TCR beta sequences and 250 to 350 Gb of sequence data. In an earlier analysis of roughly 600 of the donors, high-throughput TCR beta sequencing was used to judge whether each TCR beta V gene segment behaved as functional or pseudogenic. On average, 235,054 unique TCR beta nucleotide sequences were sequenced per donor among more than 350 genotyped donors of the cohort, with about 19% of those sequences being non-productive. Donor age, sex, ethnicity and CMV serostatus were compiled together with the repertoire data. An early release that covered approximately 600 HLA-typed donors contained about 300 gigabases of sequencing data and roughly 84 million unique TCR sequences. Besides the first cohort of roughly 640 subjects, a separate validation cohort made up of roughly 120 different subjects was used. Of the approximately 370 genotyped donors, 80% to 90% were placed in the genetic ancestry cluster associated with self-reported Caucasian donors. High-throughput TCR immunosequencing, statistical association of individual TCRs with disease status, and machine learning were combined to predict cytomegalovirus infection status. In a later analysis, previously published TCR beta repertoires from roughly 710 donors were re-analyzed and high-resolution HLA genotyping was added so that TCR occurrence patterns could be studied. The study aimed to test whether cataloging public T cell receptors could reveal signatures of past pathogen exposure. A later genetic analysis took genome-wide SNP genotypes for about three fifths of the 666 donors and used that subset as a discovery cohort. The number of typed donors differed by locus: roughly 620-630 for A, B, C, DRB1 and DQB1; 522 for DQA1; 606 for DPA1; and roughly 450 for DPB1. HLA typing included class I and class II loci at four-digit resolution. Every discovery cohort repertoire had been produced on one sequencing platform. The study profiled the T cell repertoires of some 610 subjects by immunosequencing and related them to cytomegalovirus serostatus. Roughly five DR-DQ haplotypes were treated as single units for association and clustering because of strong linkage in the cohort. Rather than drawing on any new phenotypic data, the later analysis identified candidate immune exposures from TCR beta sequences and the way those sequences occurred across donors.

The library was obtained by the immunoSEQ multiplex PCR assay. For the multiplex PCR, a mixture combining 60 forward primers for TCR Vbeta segments and 13 reverse primers for TCR Jbeta segments was used. Amplification of the CDR3 region of rearranged TCR beta genes was performed with a multiplex PCR assay on genomic DNA. The amplified TCR beta libraries were sequenced on the Illumina HiSeq System as 87-base-pair reads. Concerning the study's data processing: A later analysis tallied tens of millions of unique TCR beta chains across the 700 or so repertoires, and some 10 million of those chains were shared by two or more donors. Raw reads were error-corrected and collapsed into unique sequences with a nearest-neighbor algorithm that merged closely related sequences to remove PCR and sequencing errors. To assign V, D and J gene segments, CDR3 sequences were aligned to IMGT reference sequences. For a sequence to be retained, a match of at least six nucleotides was required to both a V gene segment and a J gene segment. Rearrangements were called productive when the CDR3 lacked stop codons and stayed in frame with V and J; all others were non-productive. CDR3 was defined by IMGT convention, running from the second conserved V-encoded cysteine to the conserved J-encoded phenylalanine. The earlier analysis of 550 to 650 of the donors excluded any sequence lacking an unambiguous match to a single V gene segment. An earlier analysis of 500 to 600 of the donors classified V segments as functional when productive rearrangements were above 56.7% and as segregating when the standard deviation between donors was above 5%. To diagnose cytomegalovirus status from the catalog of TCR beta chain sequences, a statistical classification framework was built. V and J gene assignment, in a later analysis, came from comparing TCR nucleotide sequences with IMGT/GENE-DB human TR gene sequences. Using the TCRdist pipeline, a later analysis assigned CDR3 sequences along with most-parsimonious VDJ recombination scenarios. In a later analysis, every TCR beta chain was defined by the combination of its CDR3 amino acid sequence and its V-gene family, and reads without a unique V-gene family were dropped. In a later analysis, around 650 highly shared, low-generation-probability nucleotide sequences were removed to address suspected cross-contamination and a sequencing artifact. In a later analysis, a clonal expansion index was calculated for each public chain from normalized within-repertoire ranks of inferred template counts. In a later analysis, generation probabilities were computed using a VDJ recombination model fitted to out-of-frame rearrangements, and the results were checked against IGoR. In a later analysis, TCR-TCR, TCR-HLA and TCR-CMV co-occurrence was scored with hypergeometric tests, and a repertoire-size bias correction was applied to TCR pairs. A later analysis estimated false discovery rates by permuting HLA or CMV assignments 20 times. In a later analysis, co-occurring TCRs were grouped using DBSCAN, with TCRdist sequence similarity added in when clustering inside HLA-allele-positive subsets. For co-occurrence clustering, repertoires with fewer than 30,000 or more than 120,000 public chains were excluded, along with four or five repertoires with anomalous nucleotide sharing. The source is immuneACCESS, and TCRdb retained only in-frame sequences with V and J called. Part of the clones is not carried over; for the studies checked, unresolved V genes explain less than half of this, and the remainder is unexplained. That table gives V, J and clone size, and the DNA gave D and trimming. This sample has about 160,000 clones in its table, and approximately 80% of those were observed once. About 3.8% of the sample is held by the ten biggest clonotypes.

The paper's findings and limits, for the study overall: According to a later genetic analysis, donors in an Asian-associated ancestry cluster had fewer N-insertions in productive TCRs than the roughly 700-donor mean. In this cohort, only TCR beta chains were sequenced, and detectable features were limited by the absence of alpha or paired-chain data. An association between a missense DCLRE1C variant and V-gene and J-gene trimming of TCR beta chains was found in a later genetic analysis and replicated in an independent cohort. In a later analysis, 16,951 TCR beta sequences were associated with specific HLA alleles at a false discovery rate of 0.05. The earlier analysis of almost 600 of the donors excluded 15 to 20 rarely observed V segments, including chromosome 9 orphons, because counts were too low. Most CMV-associated TCR beta chains appeared to be HLA-restricted in a later analysis, and the HLA associations seemed to be driven largely by CMV exposure. The study listed 164 TCR beta chains as associated with cytomegalovirus. A further reported finding was that TCR beta sequences accurately predicted the HLA-A and HLA-B alleles for most subjects in the first cohort. A few of the identified cytomegalovirus-associated TCR beta chains were confirmed in vitro to be specific for cytomegalovirus antigens. Correlated functional status among segregating V segments might reflect linkage disequilibrium, but an unknown experimental factor could not be ruled out. When HLA alleles, especially DR and DQ, strongly co-occurred, TCR associations were difficult to assign to individual alleles. A later analysis found that HLA-associated TCR beta chains were more clonally expanded and had lower generation probabilities than equally common non-associated chains. The authors suggested that the approach could potentially be generalized to other disease states and immunological phenotypes. Because HLA typing was missing for some donors at each locus, association tests included only the typed subset. Presence/absence analyses assumed roughly uniform sequencing depth across donors, an assumption that may not hold. Several of the top co-occurrence clusters appeared to be linked to parvovirus B19, influenza, CMV and Epstein-Barr virus, according to a later analysis. In an earlier analysis of 500 to 650 of the donors, most TCR beta V segments appeared in productive rearrangements about 90% or about 30% of the time, broadly matching IMGT annotations. Most TCR sequences were seen in very few donors, while some public TCRs were found in many individuals. The classifier was reported to diagnose cytomegalovirus status with high specificity and sensitivity in both the original cohort and the validation cohort. Some IMGT-functional V segments, including TRBV6-2 and TRBV6-3, could not be distinguished by the 87-base-pair reads and were therefore excluded. According to a later analysis, TCR association rates differed among HLA loci, with DRB1 alleles showing the most associated TCRs and HLA-C alleles showing the fewest. The sequencing pipeline was judged likely to have produced a cluster of highly shared sequence variants as a technical artifact. For the cohort, immune exposure information was limited to CMV serostatus.

The cohort comprised fewer than 750 healthy bone marrow donors. All cohort members were sampled while nominally healthy, although unrecorded immune exposures were likely present. The donor tested CMV seropositive, placing the donor among the 250 to 350 seropositive members of the cohort. Each donor provided a peripheral blood sample, and peripheral blood mononuclear cells were used for TCR beta sequencing. The Qiagen DNeasy Blood Extraction Kit was used to extract genomic DNA from the blood cell samples. Trimming takes 0 bases off V and 6 bases off J; junction bases not matched to a gene: 9. Per the germline V gene (reference sequence), MNHNY is the CDR1 and SVGAGI is the CDR2. The CDR3 starts with the cysteine, ends with the phenylalanine, and has 16 residues. Here the CDR3 DNA is all that survives: 48 bases in frame from base 1.

The V and J segments used are TRBV6-6 and TRBJ2-3, and TRBD1 matches 7 of the central bases. The source of this sequence is a young man in good health and CMV-seropositive. Input material: PBMCs. The CDR3 in this case is CASSYSKGTAGDTQYF. The nucleotide sequence reads as follows: TGTGCCAGCAGTTACTCGAAGGGGACAGCCGGCGATACGCAGTATTTT.